This TCR beta chain was sequenced in a study of cytomegalovirus exposure and HLA in healthy donors. From the approximately 110-subject validation cohort, which was separate from the roughly 610-subject first cohort, the donors were drawn. Points on this clone: Its target is unknown.

Profiled with immunoSEQ multiplex PCR; TCRdb holds only in-frame clones, not every one. Among 200,000 to 250,000 clones listed, around 80% were seen once. In germline, CDR1 is SGDLS, CDR2 YYNGEE. CDR3 size: 16 residues. J lost 2 bases, V lost 0 bases, and 6 bases had no gene match. Findings and limits, study-wide: The classifier reportedly diagnosed cytomegalovirus status with high specificity and sensitivity. For most TCR sequences rarity was the rule, although some public TCRs occurred in many donors. According to the study, 180 or so TCR beta chains were cytomegalovirus-associated.

Sequencing was carried out using PBMCs. The clonotype comes from a woman aged 25 to 39 in good health and CMV-seropositive. The V gene is TRBV9, the J gene TRBJ2-3, with 7 positions matching TRBD2. The CDR3 coding sequence is TGTGCCAGCAGCGTAGAGGCGGGAGTCCCCACAGATACGCAGTATTTT. This translates into CASSVEAGVPTDTQYF.